This T cell receptor (beta chain) came from a study of metastatic and nonmetastatic thyroid tumors. About the study: Repertoires from malignant and benign thyroid patients were compared across blood and tumor or nodule tissue. General study points: Within blood and tumor, benign nodules reportedly had significantly lower TCR beta diversity than malignant thyroid tumors did.

Many counts were recorded for this clone. Its target is unknown. No treatment of any kind had been given to any patient before thyroid surgery. V shed 1 base and J 5 bases; nucleotides not matched to a gene: 1. The germline V gene has CDR1 SGHTA and CDR2 FQGTGA. This CDR3 has 13 residues. In the original analysis: What underpinned the distant-metastasis classifier for papillary thyroid cancer was the set of CDR3 differences across clinicopathological groups. MiXCR reprocessed the PCR reads for TCRdb. V and J calls and clone size were set by TCRdb, not the authors. The repertoire includes about 28,000 clones, around a fifth of them detected once, and under 45% sits in the top ten.

The rearrangement uses TRBV7-3 and TRBJ1-2, with 7 bases lining up with TRBD1. The TCR comes from a female donor with papillary thyroid cancer or a benign thyroid nodule (not recorded which). Some clones in this sample may be carry-over from other donors' samples. What was sequenced was blood. Here the CDR3 DNA reads TGTGCCAGCAGCTTAATGGGACAGTATGGCTACACCTTC. Translation gives CASSLMGQYGYTF.